This T cell receptor beta chain derives from a study of T cell repertoires and HLA-DP antigens. At the level of the study: Transduced HeLa cells presented HLA-DP to CD4+ T cells.

Trimming stripped 8 bases from V and 0 bases from J, with 10 bases between. CDR1 and CDR2 from the germline V gene are MNHEY and SVGAGI. This CDR3 region has 14 residues. Remarks on this clone: The antigen remains unidentified.

Amplification used primers for 54 TRBV and 13 TRBJ segments. Generated by immunoSEQ multiplex PCR, the TCRdb table keeps only in-frame clones and is missing some. There are about 89,000 clones in the sample; more than 75% occur only once, and 1.7% lies in the top ten. Overall study results and limits: Naive and memory CD4+ repertoires were not analysed separately.

Specimen: CD4+ T cells from PBMCs. The V and J genes are TRBV6-5 and TRBJ2-2; maybe TRBD2 (6 bases). This clonotype was sampled from a man in his fifties in good health and CMV-seronegative. The CDR3 sequence is CASGDSPNTGELFF. The CDR3 DNA follows: TGTGCCAGCGGGGACTCCCCGAACACCGGGGAGCTGTTTTTT.